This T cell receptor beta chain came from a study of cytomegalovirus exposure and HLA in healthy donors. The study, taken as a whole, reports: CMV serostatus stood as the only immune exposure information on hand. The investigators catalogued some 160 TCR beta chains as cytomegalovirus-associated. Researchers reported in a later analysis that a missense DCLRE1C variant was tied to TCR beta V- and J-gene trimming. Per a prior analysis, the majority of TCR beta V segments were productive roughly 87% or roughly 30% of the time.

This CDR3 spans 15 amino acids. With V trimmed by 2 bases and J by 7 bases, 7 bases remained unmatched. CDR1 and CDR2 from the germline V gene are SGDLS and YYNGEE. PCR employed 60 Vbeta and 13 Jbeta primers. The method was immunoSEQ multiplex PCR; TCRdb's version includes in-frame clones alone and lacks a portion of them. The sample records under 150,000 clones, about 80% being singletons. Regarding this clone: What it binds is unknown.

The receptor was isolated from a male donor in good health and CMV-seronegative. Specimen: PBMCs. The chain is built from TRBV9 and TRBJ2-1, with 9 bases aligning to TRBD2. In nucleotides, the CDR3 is TGTGCCAGCAGCGTTTTCTCTAGCGGGGCAAATGAGCAGTTCTTC. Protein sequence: CASSVFSSGANEQFF.